What follows describes a single T cell receptor (beta chain). The data originate from a study of neoadjuvant nivolumab and ipilimumab in lung cancer. The assay was immunoSEQ multiplex PCR, and TCRdb's table has in-frame clones only and misses some. The table shows tens of thousands of clones, with approximately 77% occurring only once. The CDR3 runs to 15 residues. Trimming removed 6 bases from V and 6 bases from J; junction bases left unmatched: 9. Germline V gene data show CDR1 as SGHNT and CDR2 as YENEEA. The source was peripheral blood, collected before neoadjuvant nivolumab, alone or with ipilimumab. The V gene is TRBV11-3, the J gene TRBJ2-1, with 9 bases aligning to TRBD2. The sequence was obtained from an adult with non-small cell lung cancer. The CDR3 loop is CASSPRLAAINEQFF. The DNA of the CDR3 is TGTGCCAGCAGTCCAAGACTAGCGGCTATCAATGAGCAGTTCTTC.